These 15 T cell receptor beta chains came from one sample sequenced in a study of T-cell memory formation after mild COVID-19. TCRdb recomputed calls from the 5' RACE reads with MiXCR, one row per CDR3 protein. The sample includes just over 300,000 distinct CDR3 sequences, approximately 19% seen only once; the top ten take 20% to 25%. Input material: PBMCs or a T cell subset sorted from them (not recorded which). The receptors were gathered from a man aged 18 to 29 who had mild COVID-19 (a few samples of this study predate the infection). Cell type and time point are not known.

The chain has TRBV15 and TRBJ2-2; D unresolved. Germline CDR1 and CDR2: LNHNV and YYDKDF (reference sequence). This CDR3 is built from 18 residues. The V and J ends lost 0 bases and 0 bases respectively, with 14 bases between them. The CDR3: CATSRDIIGSANTGELFF. The CDR3 DNA reads as TGTGCCACCAGCAGAGATATAATAGGCAGTGCGAACACCGGGGAGCTGTTTTTT.

This chain connects TRBV11-2 to TRBJ2-5; D tentatively reads TRBD1 or TRBD2 (6 bases each). Germline V gene data show CDR1 as SGHAT and CDR2 as FQNNGV. The ends were cut back, 2 bases at V and 5 bases at J, with 15 bases in the middle. The CDR3 length is 15 residues. CDR3 loop: CASSLTTGGWETQYF. CDR3 nucleotides: TGTGCCAGCAGCTTAACAACCGGGGGCTGGGAGACCCAGTACTTC.

The V and J genes are TRBV7-2 and TRBJ2-7; D may correspond to TRBD1 or TRBD2 (5 bases each). V lost 5 bases and J 2 bases, leaving 13 bases between the germline ends. Germline V gene data show CDR1 as SGHTA and CDR2 as FQGNSA. The CDR3 consists of 14 residues. DNA of the CDR3: TGTGCCAGCAGCGCATTGGGGGTAGCCTACGAGCAGTACGTC. Protein: CASSALGVAYEQYV.

This clonotype appeared a few times. This chain uses TRBV28 with TRBJ2-4, with D hard to call. The germline V and J ends were trimmed by 5 bases and 8 bases, with 13 bases remaining between them. Germline lookup yields CDR1 MDHEN and CDR2 SYDVKM. There are 13 residues in the CDR3. CDR3 DNA: TGTGCCAGCAGTCCCCTGGTGAAGGACATTCAGTACTTC. Protein: CASSPLVKDIQYF.

A single count supports this clonotype. The CDR3 reads CASTPPDGPPEAFF. Written as DNA, the CDR3 is TGTGCCAGTACCCCCCCGGACGGGCCACCTGAAGCTTTCTTT. The gene calls are TRBV19 and TRBJ1-1, with D hard to call. The germline V and J ends were trimmed by 7 bases and 6 bases, with 18 bases remaining between them. Germline values: CDR1 LNHDA, CDR2 SQIVND (reference sequence). CDR3 length equals 14 residues.

This chain joins TRBV6-5 and TRBJ2-5; 8 nucleotides agree with TRBD1. The V and J ends lost 6 bases and 4 bases, in that order; junction bases with no gene match: 13. Germline CDR1 and CDR2: MNHEY and SVGAGI. This CDR3 is built from 16 residues. Here the CDR3 reads CASSFDRGEMGETQYF. In DNA form, the CDR3 reads TGTGCCAGCAGCTTCGACAGGGGAGAAATGGGAGAGACCCAGTACTTC.

The chain's CDR3 is CASRDRTNTEAFF. The CDR3 coding sequence is TGTGCCAGCCGGGACAGAACGAACACTGAAGCTTTCTTT. The chain couples TRBV7-2 to TRBJ1-1, with 7 bases matching TRBD1. The germline CDR1 and CDR2 sequences are SGHTA and FQGNSA. With V trimmed by 8 bases and J by 1 base, 4 bases remained unmatched. The CDR3 is 13 amino acids.

The chain is built from TRBV4-1 and TRBJ1-1; D gene unclear. The CDR3 is 16 residues long. Germline V gives CDR1 MGHRA, CDR2 YSYEKL. V lost 1 base and J lost 3, with 15 bases in between. The CDR3 DNA reads as TGCGCCAGCAGCCAAGGGTACATCAAGAGATACACTGAAGCTTTCTTT. Protein sequence: CASSQGYIKRYTEAFF.

This chain joins TRBV27 and TRBJ2-1, with 8 bases lining up with TRBD1. The CDR3 extends over 14 amino acids. CDR1 and CDR2 from the germline V gene are MNHEY and SMNVEV (reference sequence). The junction had 2 bases not matched to a gene; V was cut back by 1 base and J by 6 bases. The CDR3 is CASSLWDRTNEQFF. The CDR3 nucleotides are TGTGCCAGCAGTTTATGGGACAGGACCAATGAGCAGTTCTTC.

This clonotype occurred many times. V and J are TRBV5-1 and TRBJ1-1; D unresolved. V shed 2 bases and J shed 1 base, with 9 bases lying between them. The CDR3 runs 14 residues. In germline, CDR1 is SGHRS, CDR2 YFSETQ. The CDR3 here is CASSFATANTEAFF. For the CDR3, the DNA is TGCGCCAGCAGCTTTGCGACGGCGAACACTGAAGCTTTCTTT.

The chain has TRBV4-3 and TRBJ1-2; 8 bases are shared with TRBD1. CDR1 and CDR2 (germline): LGHNA, YSLEER. The CDR3 sequence is 15 residues long. The J segment lost 7 bases and the V segment lost 0 bases, leaving 7 bases of the junction unmatched. CDR3 in amino acids: CASSQDTQGARGYTF. Here the CDR3 DNA reads TGCGCCAGCAGCCAAGATACCCAGGGGGCGCGTGGCTACACCTTC.

This clonotype showed up just once. The rearrangement uses TRBV12-3 or TRBV12-4 and TRBJ2-2; D might be TRBD1 or TRBD2, each matching 5 bases. V lost 4 bases to trimming and J lost 6 bases, with 9 bases between them. This CDR3 spans 13 amino acids. The CDR3 sequence: CASSSMGAGELFF. CDR3 nucleotide sequence: TGTGCCAGCAGTTCGATGGGGGCCGGGGAGCTGTTTTTT.

This clonotype turned up a few times. The chain couples TRBV6-6 to TRBJ2-1; tentatively, D is TRBD1 or TRBD2 (5 bases each). The length of the CDR3 is 16 residues. V lost 6 bases to trimming and J lost 8 bases, with 23 bases between them. Per the germline V gene, CDR1 is MNHNY and CDR2 is SVGAGI (reference sequence). The CDR3 region is CASSPRGDGRWDEQFF. Here the CDR3 DNA reads TGTGCCAGCAGCCCTAGAGGGGACGGGCGTTGGGATGAGCAGTTCTTC.

This clonotype was detected only a few times. The rearrangement uses TRBV4-1 and TRBJ1-1; TRBD1 aligns across 9 bases. Germline loops: CDR1 MGHRA, CDR2 YSYEKL. The junction had 4 bases not matched to a gene; V was cut back by 4 bases and J by 4 bases. The CDR3 runs to 14 residues. DNA for the CDR3: TGCGCCAGCAGCCTCGGGACAGGGATCACTGAAGCTTTCTTT. Protein: CASSLGTGITEAFF.

This clonotype has only a few counts. The chain carries TRBV6-2 or TRBV6-3 and TRBJ2-7; D is unclear. Trimming took off 7 bases at V and 2 bases at J, with 12 bases between the two ends. CDR3 length equals 13 residues. Germline V CDR1 and CDR2: MNHEY, SVGEGT. Written as DNA, the CDR3 is TGTGCCAGCATCGGCCGGGCAACCTACGAGCAGTACGTC. Its protein product is CASIGRATYEQYV.